These 14 T cell receptor beta chains were sequenced from one sample in a study of blood T cell repertoires in COVID-19. Assay: immunoSEQ multiplex PCR; the TCRdb copy retains only in-frame clones and omits some. Of hundreds of thousands of clones listed, about 88% were seen once; the top ten hold 2.6%. Sequenced input: PBMCs or T cells enriched from blood (not recorded which). These receptors all stem from a man aged 55 to 69 who had recovered from COVID-19.

The rearrangement uses TRBV9 and TRBJ2-7; 9 bases line up with TRBD1. Trimming took 3 bases from V and 1 from J; bases not matched to a gene: 8. In germline, CDR1 is SGDLS, CDR2 YYNGEE. The CDR3 is 16 residues long. In DNA, the CDR3 is TGTGCCAGCAGCGGAGGTACCGGGACAGGGTCCTACGAGCAGTACTTC. This encodes CASSGGTGTGSYEQYF. Based on the CDR3 plus reference TRBV9 and TRBJ2-7, the full variable domain is DSGVTQTPKHLITATGQRVTLRCSPRSGDLSVYWYQQSLDQGLQFLIQYYNGEERAKGNILERFSAQQFPDLHSELNLSSLELGDSALYFCASSGGTGTGSYEQYFGPGTRLTVT.

The gene calls are TRBV5-1 and TRBJ2-5; D is undetermined. CDR1 and CDR2 from the germline V gene are SGHRS and YFSETQ. V lost 5 bases to trimming and J lost 2 bases, with 7 bases between them. The CDR3 has 12 amino acids. The CDR3 sequence is CASSSFQETQYF. The CDR3 coding sequence is TGCGCCAGCAGTTCATTTCAAGAGACCCAGTACTTC.

V gene TRBV7-9 combines with J gene TRBJ1-2, with 11 bases matching TRBD1. The CDR3 has 18 residues. V dropped 5 bases and J dropped 4; count of bases not matched to a gene: 15. CDR1 SEHNR and CDR2 FQNEAQ come from the germline V gene (reference sequence). The CDR3 is CASSPKGPGTGGTYGYTF. In DNA form, the CDR3 reads TGTGCCAGCAGCCCAAAAGGTCCCGGGACAGGGGGAACCTATGGCTACACCTTC.

The chain carries TRBV6-5 and TRBJ1-6; 10 positions match TRBD1. Germline assignment: CDR1 MNHEY and CDR2 SVGAGI. Trimming took 8 bases from V and 9 from J; bases not matched to a gene: 7. This CDR3 spans 14 amino acids. CDR3 region: CASGGTGVGSPLHF. The CDR3 region has the DNA TGTGCCAGCGGGGGGACAGGGGTGGGTTCACCCCTCCACTTT.

There are a few counts of this clone. The chain has TRBV20-1 and TRBJ2-7; 7 bases match TRBD2. This CDR3 contains 11 residues. The junction had 5 bases not matched to a gene; V was cut back by 6 bases and J by 6 bases. Germline V lookup: CDR1 DFQATT, CDR2 SNEGSKA (reference sequence). Here the CDR3 DNA reads TGCAGTGCGTGTCGGGGGGTCGAGCAGTACTTC. This codes for CSACRGVEQYF.

V gene TRBV6-5 combines with J gene TRBJ1-4; the D is unclear. Deletions cut 2 bases from V and 4 bases from J, with 11 bases between. The length of the CDR3 is 15 residues. From germline, CDR1 is MNHEY and CDR2 SVGAGI. CDR3 in DNA: TGTGCCAGCAGTTACCCGGAGAGCCTTAATGAAAAACTGTTTTTT. This gives the protein CASSYPESLNEKLFF.

The chain carries TRBV2 and TRBJ2-5; TRBD2 might be the D (5 bases). The CDR3 is 14 residues long. With 9 bases removed from V and 5 bases from J, the gap between germline ends came to 19 bases. CDR1 is SNHLY, CDR2 FYNNEI, per germline. The CDR3 DNA sequence: TGTGCCAGTAATACGGGCCCGGGCGGGGAGACCCAGTACTTC. Translation gives CASNTGPGGETQYF.

The chain recombines TRBV9 with TRBJ2-7, with 9 bases identical to TRBD2. This CDR3 contains 15 residues. Germline assignment: CDR1 SGDLS and CDR2 YYNGEE. Trimming took 0 bases from V and 3 from J; bases not matched to a gene: 4. The CDR3 is CASSVGVSGSYEQYF. CDR3 coding DNA: TGTGCCAGCAGCGTAGGGGTTAGCGGGAGCTACGAGCAGTACTTC. The full variable domain, completed using reference TRBV9 and TRBJ2-7, is DSGVTQTPKHLITATGQRVTLRCSPRSGDLSVYWYQQSLDQGLQFLIQYYNGEERAKGNILERFSAQQFPDLHSELNLSSLELGDSALYFCASSVGVSGSYEQYFGPGTRLTVT.

J is TRBJ2-1 and V is TRBV5-6, with 7 bases aligning to TRBD2. The J segment lost 2 bases and the V segment lost 3 bases, leaving 11 bases of the junction unmatched. The germline V gene encodes CDR1 SGHDT and CDR2 YYEEEE. This CDR3 has 17 residues. The CDR3 protein is CASSSGEGRGAYNEQFF. Here the CDR3 DNA reads TGTGCCAGCAGCTCGGGGGAGGGCCGCGGGGCCTACAATGAGCAGTTCTTC.

The J gene is TRBJ1-2, the V gene TRBV7-9, with 10 positions matching TRBD1. This CDR3 spans 16 amino acids. The germline V gene has CDR1 SEHNR and CDR2 FQNEAQ (reference sequence). Trimming cost V 5 bases and J 3 bases; bases outside gene matches: 9. The chain's CDR3 is CASSHNPGQGHYGYTF. For the CDR3, the DNA is TGTGCCAGCAGCCACAATCCGGGACAGGGGCACTATGGCTACACCTTC.

The count of this clone is one. The chain links TRBV19 to TRBJ1-1; D gene uncertain. The germline gives CDR1 LNHDA, CDR2 SQIVND (reference sequence). V lost 5 bases and J lost 5, with 15 bases in between. CDR3 length: 14 amino acids. The CDR3 spells CASSPVGKRTEAFF. In nucleotides, the CDR3 is TGTGCCAGTAGTCCCGTGGGCAAACGGACTGAAGCTTTCTTT.

In the case of this clone: The sample contains more than one DNA sequence encoding this CDR3. The rearrangement links TRBV5-1 to TRBJ1-4, with 7 bases aligning to TRBD1. Trimming took 1 base from V and 2 from J; bases not matched to a gene: 2. The CDR3 length is 15 residues. In germline, CDR1 is SGHRS, CDR2 YFSETQ. The CDR3 sequence: CASSLTGATNEKLFF. In DNA, the CDR3 is TGCGCCAGCAGCTTGACAGGGGCGACTAATGAAAAACTGTTTTTT.

V gene TRBV27 combines with J gene TRBJ2-3; 10 bases fit TRBD2. The germline V gene has CDR1 MNHEY and CDR2 SMNVEV (reference sequence). The CDR3 covers 17 residues. With V trimmed by 4 bases and J by 2 bases, 9 bases remained unmatched. CDR3 amino acids: CASSYYRTSGSTDTQYF. CDR3 DNA: TGTGCCAGCAGTTACTACCGGACTAGCGGATCCACAGATACGCAGTATTTT.

The chain links TRBV7-9 to TRBJ1-1; 7 nucleotides agree with TRBD1. This CDR3 has 14 residues. The germline V gene has CDR1 SEHNR and CDR2 FQNEAQ (reference sequence). J lost 2 bases, V lost 5 bases, and 5 bases had no gene match. The CDR3 here is CASSAGTVNTEAFF. The CDR3 DNA follows: TGTGCCAGCAGCGCCGGGACAGTAAACACTGAAGCTTTCTTT. Full variable domain (rest looked up from reference TRBV7-9 and TRBJ1-1): DTGVSQNPRHKITKRGQNVTFRCDPISEHNRLYWYRQTLGQGPEFLTYFQNEAQLEKSRLLSDRFSAERPKGSFSTLEIQRTEQGDSAMYLCASSAGTVNTEAFFGQGTRLTVV.